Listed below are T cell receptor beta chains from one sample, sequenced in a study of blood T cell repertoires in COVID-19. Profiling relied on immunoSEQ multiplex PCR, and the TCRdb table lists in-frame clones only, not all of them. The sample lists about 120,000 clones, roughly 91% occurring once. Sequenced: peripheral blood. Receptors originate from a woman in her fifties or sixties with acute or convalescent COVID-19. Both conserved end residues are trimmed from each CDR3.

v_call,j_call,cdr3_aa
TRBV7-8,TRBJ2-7,ASSPNLGSNYEQY
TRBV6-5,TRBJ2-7,ASSHRGQTYEQY
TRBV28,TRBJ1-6,ASSSTGRGPYNSPLH
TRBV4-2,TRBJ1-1,ASSPVGLENTEAF
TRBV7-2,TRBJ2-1,ASSPGTSGQNEQF
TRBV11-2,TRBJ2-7,ASSSAGQGPRTEQY
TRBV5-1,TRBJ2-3,ASSWPREIGLAGGRVSPTDTQY
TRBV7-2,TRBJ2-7,ASSPRDRGVYEQY
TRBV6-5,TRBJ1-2,ASSYSTQLNYGYT
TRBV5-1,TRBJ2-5,VSTPGGGAETQY
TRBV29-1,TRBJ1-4,SVGTGGTWTNEKLF
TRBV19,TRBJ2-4,ASSPGLAGENIQY
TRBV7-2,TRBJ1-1,ASSLGPFLMNTEAF
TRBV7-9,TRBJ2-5,ASSLGRNQETQY
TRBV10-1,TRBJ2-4,ASSDGAAGDKNIQY
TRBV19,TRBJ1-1,ASLGHGNTEAF
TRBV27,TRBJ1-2,ASSMGHKPGQGRYGYT
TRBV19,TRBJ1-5,ASSDRVNQPQH
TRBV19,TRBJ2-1,ASSSLAGGGAGEQF
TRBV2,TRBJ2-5,ASRRTSSQETQY
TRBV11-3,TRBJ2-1,ASSKSGAAYNEQF
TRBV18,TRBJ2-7,ASSPGVRGEQY
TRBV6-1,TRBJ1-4,ASSGRQGALVNEKLF
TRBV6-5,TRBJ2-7,ASSPTGTGGSEQY
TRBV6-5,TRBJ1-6,ASSWGQNSPLH
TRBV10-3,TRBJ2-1,AISPGLAVLNEQF
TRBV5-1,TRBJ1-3,ASSREGSGNTIY
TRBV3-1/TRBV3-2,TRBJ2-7,ASSHRDRSPYEQY
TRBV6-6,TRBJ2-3,ASTRLAGGTDTQY
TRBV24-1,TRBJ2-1,ATRRGTSGYNEQF
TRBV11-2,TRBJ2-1,ASSFGSGTGVGNEQF
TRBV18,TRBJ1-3,ASSSPTDSGNTIY
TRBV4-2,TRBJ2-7,ASSQDLRAGTPYEQY
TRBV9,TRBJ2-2,ASSVTSTGELF
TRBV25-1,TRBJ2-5,ASSEYNGETQY
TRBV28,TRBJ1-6,ASSTRQGENSPLH
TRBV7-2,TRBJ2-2,ASRQNTGELF
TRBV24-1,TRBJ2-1,ATSDLLDRRKF
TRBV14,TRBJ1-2,ASSQTGGAGYT
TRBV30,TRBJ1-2,AWTPRQSGGYT
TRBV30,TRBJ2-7,AGTGTWAYEQY
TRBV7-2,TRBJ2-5,ASSLARTVQETQY